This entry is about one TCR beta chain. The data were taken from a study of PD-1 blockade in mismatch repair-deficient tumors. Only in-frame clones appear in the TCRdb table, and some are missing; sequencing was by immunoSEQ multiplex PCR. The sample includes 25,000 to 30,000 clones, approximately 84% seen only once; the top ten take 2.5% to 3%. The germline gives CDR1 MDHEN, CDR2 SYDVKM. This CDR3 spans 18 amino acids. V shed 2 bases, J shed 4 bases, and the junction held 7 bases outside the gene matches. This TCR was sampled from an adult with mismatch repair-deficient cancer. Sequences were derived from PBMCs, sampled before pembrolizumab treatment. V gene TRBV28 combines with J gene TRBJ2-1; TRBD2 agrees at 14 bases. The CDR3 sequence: CASSLRLAGGPPYNEQFF. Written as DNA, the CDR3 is TGTGCCAGCAGTTTACGACTAGCGGGAGGGCCCCCTTACAATGAGCAGTTCTTC.